These 2 T cell receptor beta chains came from one sample sequenced in a study of PD-1 blockade in classical Hodgkin lymphoma. Indicated time point: cycle 4 day 1 (C4D1), after less than seven weeks of nivolumab. Relapses following autologous stem cell transplantation were seen in all patients, with brentuximab vedotin exposure varying. Researchers report purifying CD4+ T cells from thawed PBMCs by magnetic negative selection. The method was immunoSEQ multiplex PCR; TCRdb's version includes in-frame clones alone and lacks a portion of them. The table shows tens of thousands of clones, with approximately 81% occurring only once. The specimen comprised CD4+ T cells from blood, sampled before the fourth cycle of nivolumab. These receptors originate from a human donor with classical Hodgkin lymphoma.

This clone was observed once. The gene calls are TRBV28 and TRBJ2-3; possibly TRBD2 for D (7 bases). Germline V gives CDR1 MDHEN, CDR2 SYDVKM. V dropped 3 bases and J dropped 0 bases, with 19 bases sitting between them. The CDR3 has 18 residues. The CDR3 reads CASSFLSGGVVSTDTQYF. The CDR3 DNA sequence: TGTGCCAGCAGTTTTCTGTCGGGGGGCGTAGTGAGCACAGATACGCAGTATTTT.

The chain joins TRBV11-2 to TRBJ1-2; TRBD1 might be the D (5 bases). CDR3 length equals 16 residues. V lost 5 bases and J lost 5, with 21 bases in between. Germline V gene sequence: CDR1 SGHAT, CDR2 FQNNGV. CDR3 sequence: CASSQGTNGIEYGYTF. The CDR3 DNA reads TGTGCCAGCAGCCAGGGTACAAATGGAATAGAGTATGGCTACACCTTC. The full variable domain, in which reference TRBV11-2 and TRBJ1-2 provide the parts outside the CDR3, is EAGVAQSPRYKIIEKRQSVAFWCNPISGHATLYWYQQILGQGPKLLIQFQNNGVVDDSQLPKDRFSAERLKGVDSTLKIQPAKLEDSAVYLCASSQGTNGIEYGYTFGSGTRLTVV.